The subject of this entry is one T cell receptor beta chain. What it binds is not known. The junction and the germline gene differ at one end; a read error may be behind it. One entry per CDR3 protein results from TCRdb running MiXCR on the 5' RACE reads. The sample carries hundreds of thousands of distinct CDR3 sequences, 7% to 10% recorded once. CDR1 and CDR2 from the germline V gene are LNHNV and YYDKDF (reference sequence). CDR3 size: 14 residues. This sample was included in a study of CD8 T cells in ankylosing spondylitis. Study-wide points: Prior literature has documented some motif variants in synovial fluid and blood from reactive arthritis. Disease-associated clonotypes exhibited CD8+ identity and were relatively infrequent in peripheral blood. It appeared that ankylosing spondylitis blood was characterized by a TCR beta motif of fewer than 10 highly homologous variants. In ankylosing spondylitis patients, matched synovial fluid reportedly showed significant enrichment of disease-linked clones.

Sequencing was done on a sample of blood, either unsorted or a sorted T cell fraction (not recorded which). This receptor was taken from a female donor with ankylosing spondylitis or in good health (not recorded which). The chain uses TRBV15 and TRBJ1-3; no definite D call. The DNA of the CDR3 is TGTGCCGCAAGGACGGGGAGCTCTGGAAACACCGTATATTTT. It yields the protein CAARTGSSGNTVYF. Using reference TRBV15 and TRBJ1-3 for the parts outside the CDR3, the full variable domain is DAMVIQNPRYQVTQFGKPVTLSCSQTLNHNVMYWYQQKSSQAPKLLFHYYDKDFNNEADTPDNFQSRRPNTSFCFLDIRSPGLGDTAMYLCAARTGSSGNTVYFGEGSWLTVV.